This T cell receptor beta chain is drawn from a study of blood T cell repertoires in COVID-19 (dated by TCRdb to 2020 to 2022). Context from the whole study: Collaborator samples came from the United States, Italy and Spain and covered acute and convalescent phases of COVID-19. The material from the prospective study consisted of cDNA or gDNA derived from T cells, B-cell-depleted T cells, or PBMCs. The dataset comprised deeply sampled blood TCRbeta repertoires from subjects exposed to, actively infected with, or recovered from COVID-19. The repertoires were made available in a free public database intended to serve as a resource for research on the immune response to SARS-CoV-2. The samples were drawn from two sources: the first 160 participants of the ongoing ImmuneRACE study, and over 950 subjects contributed by 6 global collaborators. A de-identified subject ID, COVID-19 status, age in years and sex were almost always included in the sample metadata. Where HLA class I and class II types were available, the types were taken from metadata supplied by the sample provider, not from assay-based typing.

CDR3 length: 17 amino acids, cysteine to phenylalanine. The read is trimmed to its CDR3 DNA, 51 bases read in frame from base 1. The V end gives up 1 base and the J end 1 base, leaving 3 bases in the junction not matched to a gene. The germline V gene yields SGHTA for CDR1 and FQGNSA for CDR2. TCRbeta CDR3 regions were amplified from genomic DNA by means of the immunoSEQ Assay, a bias-controlled multiplex PCR. As for the authors' bioinformatics: Within the assay, amplification of reference gene primers was used to estimate how many nucleated cells each sample contained. Sequence reads were collapsed and filtered to measure the absolute abundance of every unique TCRbeta CDR3 rearrangement. For each sample, productive Simpson clonality was calculated by taking the square root of Simpson's diversity index across productive rearrangements. Imported from immuneACCESS, the table was reduced by TCRdb to in-frame sequences with V and J called. These copies leave out some clones; in studies compared against another copy, an unresolved V gene accounts for under half, and the cause of the remainder is not known. Clone size and the V and J calls come from that table; the DNA yielded D and trimming. In all, the sample holds 150,000 to 200,000 clones, and around 90% of those were seen once. The ten largest account for 2% to 2.5% of the sample.

The full study reports these points: Clinical and demographic metadata were provided uncurated, with the amount varying by source and participant.

A second Seattle source provided samples from volunteer blood donors who had recovered from COVID-19. Whole blood was collected in K2EDTA tubes by collaborating institutions according to the institutions' own protocols. For TCRbeta analysis, collaborators shipped samples in one of three forms: frozen whole blood, isolated PBMCs, or DNA extracted from either of those sample types. Turning to this clone: Its antigen is unknown. Base qualities are not provided; no much larger clone lies one nucleotide away.

The receptor chain draws on TRBV7-2 and TRBJ2-1; the central 11 bases match TRBD2. Input material: peripheral blood. This receptor was identified in a man aged 45-65 years who had recovered from COVID-19. CDR3 reads: CASSLDASGGSYNEQFF. The nucleotide sequence reads as follows: TGTGCCAGCAGCTTAGATGCTAGCGGGGGGTCCTACAATGAGCAGTTCTTC.